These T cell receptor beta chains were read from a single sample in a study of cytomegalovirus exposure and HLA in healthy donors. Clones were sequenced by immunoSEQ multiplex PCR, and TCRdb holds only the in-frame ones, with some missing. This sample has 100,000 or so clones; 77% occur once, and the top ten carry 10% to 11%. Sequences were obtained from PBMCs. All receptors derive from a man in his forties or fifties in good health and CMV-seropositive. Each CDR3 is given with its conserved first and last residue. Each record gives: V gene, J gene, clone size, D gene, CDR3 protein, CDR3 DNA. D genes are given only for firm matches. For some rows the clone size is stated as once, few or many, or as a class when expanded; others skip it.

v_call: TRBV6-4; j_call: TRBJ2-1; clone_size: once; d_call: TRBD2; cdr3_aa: CASSESGGGPYNEQFF; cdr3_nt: TGTGCCAGCAGTGAAAGCGGCGGGGGGCCGTACAATGAGCAGTTCTTC
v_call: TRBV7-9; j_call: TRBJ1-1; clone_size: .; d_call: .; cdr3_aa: CASSFPGFTEAFF; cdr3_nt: TGTGCCAGCAGCTTTCCGGGGTTCACTGAAGCTTTCTTT
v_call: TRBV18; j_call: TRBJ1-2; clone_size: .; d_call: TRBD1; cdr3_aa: CASSPRQGANYGYTF; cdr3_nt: TGTGCCAGCTCACCTAGACAGGGGGCTAACTATGGCTACACCTTC
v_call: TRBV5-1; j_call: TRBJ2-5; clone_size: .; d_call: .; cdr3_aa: CASSLGLQETQYF; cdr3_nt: TGCGCCAGCAGCTTGGGTCTCCAAGAGACCCAGTACTTC
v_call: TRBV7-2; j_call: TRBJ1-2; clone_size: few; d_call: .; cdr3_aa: CASSFYNNYGYTF; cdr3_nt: TGTGCCAGCAGCTTTTACAACAACTATGGCTACACCTTC
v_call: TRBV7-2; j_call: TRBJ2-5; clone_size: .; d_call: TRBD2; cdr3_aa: CASRSLAGKETQYF; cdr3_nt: TGTGCCAGCAGGTCTCTAGCGGGGAAAGAGACCCAGTACTTC
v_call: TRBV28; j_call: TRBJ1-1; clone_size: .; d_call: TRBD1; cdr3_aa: CASSLYAGTGRTEAFF; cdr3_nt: TGTGCCAGCAGTTTATATGCCGGGACAGGACGCACTGAAGCTTTCTTT
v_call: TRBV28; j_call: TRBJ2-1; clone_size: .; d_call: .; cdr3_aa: CASSIGQYNEQFF; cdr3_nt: TGTGCCAGCAGCATTGGACAATACAATGAGCAGTTCTTC
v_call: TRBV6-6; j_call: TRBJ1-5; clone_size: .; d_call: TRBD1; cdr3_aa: CASRTDRAVQPQHF; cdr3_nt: TGTGCCAGCAGAACCGACAGGGCGGTTCAGCCCCAGCATTTT
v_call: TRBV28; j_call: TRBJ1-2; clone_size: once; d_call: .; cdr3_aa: CASTLQRRGGYTF; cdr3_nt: TGTGCCAGCACCCTCCAACGGCGCGGAGGCTACACCTTC
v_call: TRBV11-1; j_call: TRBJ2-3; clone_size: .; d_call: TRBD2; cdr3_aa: CASSSLLAGTQYF; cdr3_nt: TGTGCCAGCAGCTCCTTACTAGCGGGAACGCAGTATTTT
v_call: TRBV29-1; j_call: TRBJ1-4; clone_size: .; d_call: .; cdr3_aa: CSVEDRDEKLFF; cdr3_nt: TGCAGCGTTGAAGACAGGGATGAAAAACTGTTTTTT
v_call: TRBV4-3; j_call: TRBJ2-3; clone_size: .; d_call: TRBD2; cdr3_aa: CASSQVLAGNPSTDTQYF; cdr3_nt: TGCGCCAGCAGCCAAGTCTTAGCGGGAAACCCTAGCACAGATACGCAGTATTTT
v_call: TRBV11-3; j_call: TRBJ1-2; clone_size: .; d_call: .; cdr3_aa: CARGHSDGSGGALYGYTF; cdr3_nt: TGTGCCAGGGGTCACTCCGACGGTAGCGGGGGGGCTCTTTATGGCTACACCTTC
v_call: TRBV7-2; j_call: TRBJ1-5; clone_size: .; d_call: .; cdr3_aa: CASSFRSGYQPQHF; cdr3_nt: TGTGCCAGCAGCTTCCGGTCAGGGTACCAGCCCCAGCATTTT
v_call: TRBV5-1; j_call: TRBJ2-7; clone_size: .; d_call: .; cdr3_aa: CASSLPPRSDEQYF; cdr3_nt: TGCGCCAGCAGCTTGCCGCCGCGATCGGACGAGCAGTACTTC
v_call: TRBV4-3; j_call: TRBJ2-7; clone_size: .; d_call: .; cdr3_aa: CASSQESGPTYEQYF; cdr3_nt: TGCGCCAGCAGCCAAGAATCGGGTCCGACCTACGAGCAGTACTTC
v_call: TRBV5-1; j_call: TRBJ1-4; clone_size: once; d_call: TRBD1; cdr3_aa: CASSPDRGFTNEKLFF; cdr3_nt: TGCGCCAGCAGCCCTGACAGGGGTTTCACTAATGAAAAACTGTTTTTT
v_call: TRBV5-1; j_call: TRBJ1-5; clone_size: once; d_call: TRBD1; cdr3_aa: CASSATGGAYQPQHF; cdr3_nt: TGCGCCAGCAGTGCTACAGGGGGCGCGTACCAGCCCCAGCATTTT
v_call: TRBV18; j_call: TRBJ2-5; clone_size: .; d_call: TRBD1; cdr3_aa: CASSPGQGHQETQYF; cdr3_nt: TGTGCCAGCTCACCAGGACAGGGACACCAAGAGACCCAGTACTTC
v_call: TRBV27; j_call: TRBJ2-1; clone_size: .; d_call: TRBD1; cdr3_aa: CASSLRDSNYNEQFF; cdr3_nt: TGTGCCAGCAGTTTAAGGGACAGTAACTACAATGAGCAGTTCTTC
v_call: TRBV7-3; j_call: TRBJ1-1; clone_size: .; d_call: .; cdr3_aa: CASSLEGLGGTEAFF; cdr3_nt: TGTGCCAGCAGCTTAGAGGGACTAGGGGGCACTGAAGCTTTCTTT
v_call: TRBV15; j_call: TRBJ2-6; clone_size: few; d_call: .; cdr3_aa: CATSSGLSGANVLTF; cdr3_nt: TGTGCCACCAGCAGCGGGTTGTCTGGGGCCAACGTCCTGACTTTC
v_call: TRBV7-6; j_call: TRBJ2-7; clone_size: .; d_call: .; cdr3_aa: CASSPQGLYEQYF; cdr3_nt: TGTGCCAGCAGCCCCCAAGGACTCTACGAGCAGTACTTC
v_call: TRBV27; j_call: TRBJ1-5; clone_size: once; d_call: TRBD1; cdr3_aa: CASSLRQGGQPQHF; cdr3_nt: TGTGCCAGCAGTCTAAGACAGGGCGGTCAGCCCCAGCATTTT
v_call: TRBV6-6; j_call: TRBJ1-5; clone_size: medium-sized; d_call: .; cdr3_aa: CASSSQGSQPQHF; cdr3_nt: TGTGCCAGCAGTTCTCAGGGGAGTCAGCCCCAGCATTTT
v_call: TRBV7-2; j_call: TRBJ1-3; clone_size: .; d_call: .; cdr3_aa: CASSSGTFGNTIYF; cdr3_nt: TGTGCCAGCAGTTCCGGGACATTTGGAAACACCATATATTTT
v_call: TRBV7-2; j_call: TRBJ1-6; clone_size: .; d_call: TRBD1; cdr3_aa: CASRPTGVRSPLHF; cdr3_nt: TGTGCCAGCAGACCGACAGGGGTGCGATCACCCCTCCACTTT
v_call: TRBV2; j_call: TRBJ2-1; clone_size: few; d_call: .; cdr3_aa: CASRQYNEQFF; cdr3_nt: TGTGCCAGCAGGCAGTACAATGAGCAGTTCTTC
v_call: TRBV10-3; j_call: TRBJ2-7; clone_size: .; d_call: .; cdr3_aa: CAITAGVSYEQYF; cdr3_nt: TGTGCCATCACCGCCGGGGTCTCCTACGAGCAGTACTTC
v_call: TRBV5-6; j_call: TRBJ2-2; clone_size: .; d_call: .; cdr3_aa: CASSTTGLTGELFF; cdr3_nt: TGTGCCAGCAGTACCACAGGGTTGACCGGGGAGCTGTTTTTT
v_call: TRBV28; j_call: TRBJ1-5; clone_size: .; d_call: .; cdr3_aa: CASSFSVRAQPQHF; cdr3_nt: TGTGCCAGCAGTTTTTCGGTCAGGGCTCAGCCCCAGCATTTT
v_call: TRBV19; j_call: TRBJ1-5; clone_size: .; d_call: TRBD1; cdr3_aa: CASSWPLTGVRKPQHF; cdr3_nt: TGTGCCAGTAGCTGGCCCCTGACAGGGGTCAGGAAGCCCCAGCATTTT
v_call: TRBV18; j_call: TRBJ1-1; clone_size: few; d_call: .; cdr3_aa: CASSPGQNTEAFF; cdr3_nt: TGTGCCAGCTCACCGGGACAGAACACTGAAGCTTTCTTT
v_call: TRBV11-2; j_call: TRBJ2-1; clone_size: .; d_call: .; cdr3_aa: CASRTGDVQFF; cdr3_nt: TGTGCCAGCAGAACAGGCGATGTGCAGTTCTTC
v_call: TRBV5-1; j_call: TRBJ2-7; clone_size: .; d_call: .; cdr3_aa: CASSLGPTSYEQYF; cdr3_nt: TGCGCCAGCAGCTTGGGGCCAACATCCTACGAGCAGTACTTC
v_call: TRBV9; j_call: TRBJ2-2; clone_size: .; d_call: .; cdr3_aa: CASSDSLRGTENTGELFF; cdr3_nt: TGTGCCAGCAGCGACTCTCTTCGGGGGACAGAGAACACCGGGGAGCTGTTTTTT
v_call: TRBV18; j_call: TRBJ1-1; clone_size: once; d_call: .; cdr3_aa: CASFMQGLGAFF; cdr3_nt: TGTGCCAGCTTTATGCAGGGCTTAGGAGCTTTCTTT
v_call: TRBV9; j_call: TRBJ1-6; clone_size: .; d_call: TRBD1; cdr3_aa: CASSGRQGGSPLHF; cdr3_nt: TGTGCCAGCAGCGGCCGACAGGGAGGTTCACCCCTCCACTTT
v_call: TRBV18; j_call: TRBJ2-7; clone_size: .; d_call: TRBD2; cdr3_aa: CASSPTGGAATEQYF; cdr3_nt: TGTGCCAGCTCACCCACCGGGGGGGCGGCCACCGAGCAGTACTTC
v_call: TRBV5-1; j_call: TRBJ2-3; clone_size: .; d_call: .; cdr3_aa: CASSLVSGSRTDTQYF; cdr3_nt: TGCGCCAGCAGCTTGGTCTCGGGGTCACGCACAGATACGCAGTATTTT
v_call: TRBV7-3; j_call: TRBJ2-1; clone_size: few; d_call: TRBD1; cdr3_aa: CASSLDRGLNPEQFF; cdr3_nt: TGTGCCAGCAGCTTAGACAGGGGGCTTAATCCTGAGCAGTTCTTC
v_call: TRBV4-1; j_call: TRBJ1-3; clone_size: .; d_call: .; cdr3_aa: CASSRGRGGGGNTIYF; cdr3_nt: TGCGCCAGCAGCCGAGGGCGGGGTGGCGGTGGAAACACCATATATTTT
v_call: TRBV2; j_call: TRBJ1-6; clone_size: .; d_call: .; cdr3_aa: CARTTGWTDNSPLHF; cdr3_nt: TGTGCCAGAACCACAGGCTGGACCGATAATTCACCCCTCCACTTT
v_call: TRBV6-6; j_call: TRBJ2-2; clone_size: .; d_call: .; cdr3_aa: CASSYLQVETAELFF; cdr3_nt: TGTGCCAGCAGTTACTTGCAGGTAGAAACCGCGGAGCTGTTTTTT
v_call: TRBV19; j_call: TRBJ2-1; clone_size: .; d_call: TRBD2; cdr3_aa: CASSVTSGTYNEQFF; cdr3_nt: TGTGCCAGTAGTGTGACTAGCGGGACCTACAATGAGCAGTTCTTC
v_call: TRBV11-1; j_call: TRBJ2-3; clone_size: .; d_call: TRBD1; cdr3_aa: CASIRRAGGTTDTQYF; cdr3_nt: TGTGCCAGCATCCGCCGGGCAGGGGGCACCACAGATACGCAGTATTTT
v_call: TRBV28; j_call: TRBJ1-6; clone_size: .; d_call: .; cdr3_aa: CASSQDHRKSTRNSPLHF; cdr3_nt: TGTGCCAGCAGTCAGGACCACAGGAAATCGACGCGAAATTCACCCCTCCACTTT
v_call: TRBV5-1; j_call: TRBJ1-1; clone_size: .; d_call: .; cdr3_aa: CASSLGSVLNTEAFF; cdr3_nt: TGCGCCAGCAGCTTGGGTTCAGTCCTGAACACTGAAGCTTTCTTT
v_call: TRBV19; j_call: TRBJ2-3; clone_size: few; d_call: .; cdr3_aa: CASREDTSVDTQYF; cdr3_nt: TGTGCCAGTAGGGAAGACACGAGTGTGGATACGCAGTATTTT
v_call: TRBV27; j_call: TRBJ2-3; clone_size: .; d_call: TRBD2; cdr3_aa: CASRGLAGGKDTQYF; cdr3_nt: TGTGCCAGCAGAGGACTAGCGGGGGGGAAAGATACGCAGTATTTT
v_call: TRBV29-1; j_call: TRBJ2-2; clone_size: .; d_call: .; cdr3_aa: CSARTTNTGELFF; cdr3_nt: TGCAGCGCCAGGACAACCAACACCGGGGAGCTGTTTTTT
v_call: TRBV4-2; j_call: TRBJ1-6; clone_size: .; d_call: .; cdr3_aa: CASSPEQGWNSPLHF; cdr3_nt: TGTGCCAGCAGCCCCGAACAGGGTTGGAATTCACCCCTCCACTTT
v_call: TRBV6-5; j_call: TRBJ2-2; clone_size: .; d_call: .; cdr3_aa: CASSYSFSGELFF; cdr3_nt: TGTGCCAGCAGTTATTCTTTCTCTGGGGAGCTGTTTTTT
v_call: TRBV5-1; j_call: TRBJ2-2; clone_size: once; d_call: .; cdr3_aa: CASSYLLATNTGELFF; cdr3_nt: TGCGCCAGCAGCTACCTGCTGGCCACGAACACCGGGGAGCTGTTTTTT
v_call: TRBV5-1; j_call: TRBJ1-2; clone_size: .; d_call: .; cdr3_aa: CASSLAGNFYGYTF; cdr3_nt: TGCGCCAGCAGCTTGGCCGGGAACTTCTATGGCTACACCTTC
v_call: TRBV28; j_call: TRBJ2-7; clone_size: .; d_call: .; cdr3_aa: CASSFGRTAYEQYF; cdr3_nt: TGTGCCAGCAGCTTCGGTCGGACAGCCTACGAGCAGTACTTC
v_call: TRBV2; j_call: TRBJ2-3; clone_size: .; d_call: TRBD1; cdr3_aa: CASSPTGGPDTQYF; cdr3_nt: TGTGCCAGCAGCCCTACAGGGGGCCCAGATACGCAGTATTTT
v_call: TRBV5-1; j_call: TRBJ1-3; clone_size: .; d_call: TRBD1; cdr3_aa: CASSQGQYSGNTIYF; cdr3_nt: TGCGCCAGCAGCCAGGGACAGTACTCTGGAAACACCATATATTTT
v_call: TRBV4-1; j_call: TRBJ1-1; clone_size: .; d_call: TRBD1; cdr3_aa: CASSLYGTANTEAFF; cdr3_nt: TGCGCCAGCAGCCTCTACGGGACAGCGAACACTGAAGCTTTCTTT